The 11 T cell receptor beta chains below come from one sample, sequenced in a study of T-cell memory formation after mild COVID-19 (dated by TCRdb to the early 2020s). Libraries were constructed by 5' RACE. TCRdb lists the instrument as Illumina NovaSeq 6000. TCRdb cleaned the public reads at Q25 with fastp, built clones with MiXCR and kept in-frame beta chains. Rows merge per CDR3 protein into single entries with the most common DNA and genes. The sample data list over 150,000 distinct CDR3 sequences, and about a fifth of these were observed just once. The ten largest clonotypes hold under 30% of the sample. Sequencing input: PBMCs or a T cell subset sorted from them (not recorded which). The receptors come from an adult woman who had mild COVID-19 (a few samples of this study predate the infection). The sample titles of this study are shuffled in the database, so cell type and time point are left out; the donor was told from shared clones.

The V and J genes are TRBV7-6 and TRBJ2-1; TRBD2 matches at 16 bases. J gave up 2 bases and V 4 bases, and 5 bases lay outside the gene matches. From germline, CDR1 is SGHVS and CDR2 FNYEAQ. The CDR3 extends over 18 amino acids. This CDR3 is CASSSGTSGGAPYNEQFF. DNA of the CDR3: TGTGCCAGCAGCTCAGGGACTAGCGGGGGGGCACCCTACAATGAGCAGTTCTTC.

This rearrangement joins TRBV13 to TRBJ2-5, with TRBD2 identical over 10 bases. Germline CDR1 PRHDT, CDR2 FYEKMQ (reference sequence). CDR3 length: 18 residues. Trimming took 5 bases from V and 2 from J; bases not matched to a gene: 14. The chain's CDR3 is CASSPGLAGAGGQETQYF. DNA of the CDR3: TGTGCCAGCAGCCCAGGGCTAGCGGGAGCGGGAGGGCAAGAGACCCAGTACTTC. Together with reference TRBV13 and TRBJ2-5, the CDR3 gives the full variable domain: AAGVIQSPRHLIKEKRETATLKCYPIPRHDTVYWYQQGPGQDPQFLISFYEKMQSDKGSIPDRFSAQQFSDYHSELNMSSLELGDSALYFCASSPGLAGAGGQETQYFGPGTRLLVL.

This clonotype was seen a handful of times. The chain links TRBV6-4 to TRBJ2-1; TRBD2 agrees at 7 bases. V was clipped by 5 bases and J by 7 bases; unmatched bases: 5. This CDR3 has 13 residues. From germline, CDR1 is MRHNA and CDR2 SNTAGT. For the CDR3, the DNA is TGTGCCAGCAGTTGGACTAGTGAGAATGAGCAGTTCTTC. Its protein is CASSWTSENEQFF.

This clonotype was observed a handful of times. Mismatch with germline at one junction end may stem from a read error. The rearrangement joins TRBV5-1 to TRBJ1-6; D unclear. CDR1 is SGHRS and CDR2 is YFSETQ in the germline V gene. The CDR3 runs to 13 residues. The CDR3, as DNA: TGCGCCAGCAGCTTGGCCGTAGGAACGACCAGGTACTTT. Its translation is CASSLAVGTTRYF. Looking up the rest from reference TRBV5-1 and TRBJ1-6 gives the full variable domain: KAGVTQTPRYLIKTRGQQVTLSCSPISGHRSVSWYQQTPGQGLQFLFEYFSETQRNKGNFPGRFSGRQFSNSRSEMNVSTLELGDSALYLCASSLAVGTTRYFGNGTRLTVT.

This clonotype showed up just a few times. The chain uses TRBV5-6 and TRBJ2-1; 9 bases map to TRBD1. Trimming took 0 bases from V and 3 from J; bases not matched to a gene: 1. Germline V gene data show CDR1 as SGHDT and CDR2 as YYEEEE. This CDR3 is 15 amino acids long. The CDR3, as DNA: TGTGCCAGCAGCTTGGGGGACAGGGACTACAATGAGCAGTTCTTC. It is translated as CASSLGDRDYNEQFF.

This clonotype was seen a few times. The J gene is TRBJ2-7, the V gene TRBV15, with a tentative D call TRBD2 (5 bases). V was cut by 3 bases and J by 3 bases, with 15 bases left in between. The germline CDR1 and CDR2 sequences are LNHNV and YYDKDF (reference sequence). The CDR3 spans 15 residues. The CDR3 DNA follows: TGTGCCACCAGCAGGTCCGACGGGAACCTCTACGAGCAGTACTTC. It translates to CATSRSDGNLYEQYF.

The J gene is TRBJ2-4, the V gene TRBV20-1; D ambiguous. Germline V gives CDR1 DFQATT, CDR2 SNEGSKA (reference sequence). This CDR3 is built from 13 residues. V lost 6 bases to trimming and J lost 6 bases, with 15 bases between them. The chain's CDR3 is CSAPSNDLNIQYF. The CDR3 bases are TGCAGTGCCCCGAGTAATGACTTAAACATTCAGTACTTC.

The rearrangement joins TRBV2 to TRBJ2-3; D not certain. The germline gives CDR1 SNHLY, CDR2 FYNNEI. V was trimmed by 1 base and J by 4 bases, leaving 6 bases between them. The CDR3 has 13 residues. The CDR3 bases are TGTGCCAGCAGTGAAGTCGAGGCAGATACGCAGTATTTT. Amino acids: CASSEVEADTQYF.

This clonotype was counted a few times. CDR3 amino acids: CATKDPGSYNEQFF. In DNA form, the CDR3 reads TGTGCCACCAAGGACCCGGGCTCCTACAATGAGCAGTTCTTC. This chain uses TRBV6-1 with TRBJ2-1; D not certain. The germline CDR1 and CDR2 sequences are MNHNS and SASEGT. The CDR3 contains 14 residues. The V gene lost 10 bases and the J gene lost 0 bases, with 13 bases spanning the gap.

The sample holds a few counts of this clonotype. V is TRBV6-2 or TRBV6-3 and J is TRBJ2-7; possibly TRBD2 for D (5 bases). V lost 5 bases, J lost 7 bases, and 18 bases lay in between. CDR1 is MNHEY, CDR2 SVGEGT, per germline. This CDR3 region has 14 residues. In DNA, the CDR3 is TGTGCCAGCAGTCCCTTGGACGCCCGAGGGGAGCAGTACTTC. Residues: CASSPLDARGEQYF.

The chain joins TRBV5-1 to TRBJ1-5; no reliable D call. CDR1 is SGHRS and CDR2 is YFSETQ in the germline V gene. The CDR3 contains 12 residues. V was clipped by 0 bases and J by 7 bases, with 5 bases between them. CDR3 sequence reads: CASSLARQPQHF. The CDR3 bases are TGCGCCAGCAGCTTGGCGAGGCAGCCCCAGCATTTT.